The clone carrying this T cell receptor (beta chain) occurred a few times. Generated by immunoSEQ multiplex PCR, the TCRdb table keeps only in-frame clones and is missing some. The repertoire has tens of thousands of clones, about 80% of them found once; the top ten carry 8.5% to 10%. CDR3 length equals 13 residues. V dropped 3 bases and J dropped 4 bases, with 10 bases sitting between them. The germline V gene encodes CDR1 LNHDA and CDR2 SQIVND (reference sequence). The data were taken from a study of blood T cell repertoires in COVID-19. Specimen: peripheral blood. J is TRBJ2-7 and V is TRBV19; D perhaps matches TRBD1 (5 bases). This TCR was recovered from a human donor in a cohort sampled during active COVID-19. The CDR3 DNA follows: TGTGCCAGTAGTATCCAGGGAACGTACGAGCAGTACTTC. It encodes CASSIQGTYEQYF.